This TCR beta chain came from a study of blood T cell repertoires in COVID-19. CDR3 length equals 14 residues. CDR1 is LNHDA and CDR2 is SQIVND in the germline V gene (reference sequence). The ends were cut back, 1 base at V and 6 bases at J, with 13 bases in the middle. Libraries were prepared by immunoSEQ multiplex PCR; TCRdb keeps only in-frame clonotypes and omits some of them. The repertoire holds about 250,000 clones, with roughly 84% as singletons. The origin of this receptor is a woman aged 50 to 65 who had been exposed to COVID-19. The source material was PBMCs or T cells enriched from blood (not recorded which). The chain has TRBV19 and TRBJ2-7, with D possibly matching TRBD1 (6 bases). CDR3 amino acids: CASSIGSLQGEQYF. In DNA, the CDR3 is TGTGCCAGTAGTATAGGGTCATTACAGGGCGAGCAGTACTTC. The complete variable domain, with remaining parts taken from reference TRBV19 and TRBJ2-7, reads DGGITQSPKYLFRKEGQNVTLSCEQNLNHDAMYWYRQDPGQGLRLIYYSQIVNDFQKGDIAEGYSVSREKKESFPLTVTSAQKNPTAFYLCASSIGSLQGEQYFGPGTRLTVT.